These T cell receptor beta chains were read from a single sample in a study of CD8+CD57+ T cells in acquired aplastic anemia. TCRdb reanalysed the reads using MiXCR and keeps one entry per CDR3 protein. The sample lists 400,000 to 450,000 distinct CDR3 sequences, 65% to 80% seen once, with approximately 3.9% in the top ten. Sequencing was carried out using sorted CD4+, CD8+, or CD8+CD57+ T cells (not recorded which) from PBMCs. The receptors were sampled from a human donor in good health, serving as a control. The CDR3 runs from the conserved cysteine through the conserved F or W. Each record gives: D gene, V gene, clone size, J gene, CDR3 DNA, CDR3 protein. The D gene is left open where the match is weak. For some rows the clone size is stated as once, few or many, or as a class when expanded; others skip it.

.	TRBV10-3	.	TRBJ2-1	TGTGCCATCGGTACAAACCCGGGGAGCAATGAGCAGTTCTTC	CAIGTNPGSNEQFF
TRBD1	TRBV7-3	.	TRBJ1-5	TGTGCCAGCAGCTTACTAGGGGGCCAGCGCCAGCATTTT	CASSLLGGQRQHF
TRBD2	TRBV2	once	TRBJ2-5	TGTGCCATCCCGGGGGGGGTGAGCCCAGATACGCAGTACTTT	CAIPGGVSPDTQYF
TRBD2	TRBV20-1	.	TRBJ2-5	TGCAGTGCTACTAGCGGGGGGGTGCAAGAGACCCAGTACTTC	CSATSGGVQETQYF
TRBD1	TRBV9	.	TRBJ1-1	TGTGCCACCAGACGGGACAGTCTGAGTACTGAAGCTTTCTTT	CATRRDSLSTEAFF
.	TRBV15	.	TRBJ2-3	TGTGCCACCAGCAGAGATCATTCAGATACGCAGTATTTT	CATSRDHSDTQYF
TRBD1	TRBV12-3/TRBV12-4	.	TRBJ2-1	TGTGCCAGCACTATCAACAGGGGGCAAAATGAGCAGTTCTTC	CASTINRGQNEQFF
.	TRBV15	.	TRBJ1-1	TGTGCCACCAGCAGAGAGAGTGGGTACACTGAAGCTTTCTTT	CATSRESGYTEAFF
TRBD1	TRBV7-3	once	TRBJ1-6	TGTGCCAGCAGCTTCGAGGGGGCAGGCAATTCACCCCTCCACTTT	CASSFEGAGNSPLHF
TRBD2	TRBV9	.	TRBJ2-1	TGTGCCACCAGGAGCGGGACTAGCGGCTCGGTTGAGCAGTTCTTC	CATRSGTSGSVEQFF